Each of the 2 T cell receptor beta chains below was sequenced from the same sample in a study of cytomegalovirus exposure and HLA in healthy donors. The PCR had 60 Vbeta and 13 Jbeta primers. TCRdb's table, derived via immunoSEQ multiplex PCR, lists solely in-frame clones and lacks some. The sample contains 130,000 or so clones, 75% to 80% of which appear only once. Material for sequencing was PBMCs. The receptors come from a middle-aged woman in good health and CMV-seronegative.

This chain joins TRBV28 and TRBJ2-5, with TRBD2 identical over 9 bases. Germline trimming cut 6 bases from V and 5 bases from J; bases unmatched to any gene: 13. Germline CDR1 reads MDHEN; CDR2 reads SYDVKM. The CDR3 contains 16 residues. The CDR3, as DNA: TGTGCCAGCAGCCAGATCCCTAGCGGGATGGGGGAGACCCAGTACTTC. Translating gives CASSQIPSGMGETQYF.

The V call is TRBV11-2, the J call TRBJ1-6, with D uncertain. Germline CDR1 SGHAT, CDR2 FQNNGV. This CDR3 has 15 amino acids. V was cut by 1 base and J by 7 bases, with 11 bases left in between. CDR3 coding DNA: TGTGCCAGCAGCTTAGTCTGGCGGAAAAATTCACCCCTCCACTTT. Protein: CASSLVWRKNSPLHF.